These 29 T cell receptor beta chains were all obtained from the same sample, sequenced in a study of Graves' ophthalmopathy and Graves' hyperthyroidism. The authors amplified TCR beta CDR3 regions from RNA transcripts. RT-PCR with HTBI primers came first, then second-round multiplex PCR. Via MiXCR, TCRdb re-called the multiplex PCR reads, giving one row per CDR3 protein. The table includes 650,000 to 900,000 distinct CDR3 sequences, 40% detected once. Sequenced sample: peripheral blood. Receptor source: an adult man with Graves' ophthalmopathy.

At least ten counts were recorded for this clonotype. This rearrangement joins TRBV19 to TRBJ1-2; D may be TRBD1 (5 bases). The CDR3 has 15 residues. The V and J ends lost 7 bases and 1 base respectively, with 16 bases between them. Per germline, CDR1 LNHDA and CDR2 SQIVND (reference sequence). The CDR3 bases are TGTGCCAGTACCGCGAAGGGGACGGATAACTATGGCTACACCTTC. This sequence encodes CASTAKGTDNYGYTF.

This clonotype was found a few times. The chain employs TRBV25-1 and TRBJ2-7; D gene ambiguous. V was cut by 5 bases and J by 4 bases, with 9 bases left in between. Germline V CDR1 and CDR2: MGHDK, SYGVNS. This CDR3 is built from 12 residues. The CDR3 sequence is CASSSGIYEQYF. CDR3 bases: TGTGCCAGCAGTTCCGGAATTTACGAGCAGTACTTC.

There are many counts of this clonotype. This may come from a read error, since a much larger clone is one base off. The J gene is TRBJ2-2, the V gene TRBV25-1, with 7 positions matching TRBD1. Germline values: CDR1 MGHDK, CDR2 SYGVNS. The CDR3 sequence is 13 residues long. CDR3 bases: TGCGCCAGCAGTGACAGGGTCACCGGGGAGCTGTTTTTT. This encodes CASSDRVTGELFF. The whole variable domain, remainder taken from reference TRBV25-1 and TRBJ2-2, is EADIYQTPRYLVIGTGKKITLECSQTMGHDKMYWYQQDPGMELHLIHYSYGVNSTEKGDLSSESTVSRIRTEHFPLTLESARPSHTSQYLCASSDRVTGELFFGEGSRLTVL.

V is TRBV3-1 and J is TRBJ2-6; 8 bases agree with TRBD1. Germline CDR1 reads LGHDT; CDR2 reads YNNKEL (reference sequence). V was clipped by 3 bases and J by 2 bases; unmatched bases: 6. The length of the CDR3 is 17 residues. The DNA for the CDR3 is TGTGCCAGCAGCCAGACGCCGACAGGGGCTGGGGCCAACGTCCTGACTTTC. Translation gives CASSQTPTGAGANVLTF.

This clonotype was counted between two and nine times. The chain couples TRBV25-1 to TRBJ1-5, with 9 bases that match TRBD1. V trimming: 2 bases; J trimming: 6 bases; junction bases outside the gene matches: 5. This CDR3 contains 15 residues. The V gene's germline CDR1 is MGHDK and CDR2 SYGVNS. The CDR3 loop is CASSESGTGFQPQHF. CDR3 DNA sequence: TGTGCCAGCAGTGAAAGTGGGACAGGGTTTCAGCCCCAGCATTTT.

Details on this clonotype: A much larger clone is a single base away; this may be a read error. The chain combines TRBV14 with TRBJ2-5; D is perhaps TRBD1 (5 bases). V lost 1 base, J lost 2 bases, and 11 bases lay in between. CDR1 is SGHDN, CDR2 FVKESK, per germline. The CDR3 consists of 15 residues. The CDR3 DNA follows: TGTGCCAGCAGCCAAGGTCCGGCAGGGCAAGAGACCCAGTACTTC. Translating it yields CASSQGPAGQETQYF.

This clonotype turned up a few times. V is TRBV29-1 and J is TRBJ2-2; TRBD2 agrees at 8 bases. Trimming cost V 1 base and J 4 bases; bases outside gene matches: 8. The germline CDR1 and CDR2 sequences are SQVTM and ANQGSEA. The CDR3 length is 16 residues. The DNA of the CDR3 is TGCAGCGTTGAAGTGCCCCCGGGGGGGAGCACCGGGGAGCTGTTTTTT. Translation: CSVEVPPGGSTGELFF.

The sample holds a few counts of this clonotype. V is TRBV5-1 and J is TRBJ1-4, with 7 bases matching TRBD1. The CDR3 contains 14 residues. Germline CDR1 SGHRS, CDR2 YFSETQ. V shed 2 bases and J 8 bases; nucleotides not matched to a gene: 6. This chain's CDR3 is CASSFGTAREKLFF. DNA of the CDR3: TGCGCCAGCAGCTTCGGGACAGCCCGGGAAAAACTGTTTTTT.

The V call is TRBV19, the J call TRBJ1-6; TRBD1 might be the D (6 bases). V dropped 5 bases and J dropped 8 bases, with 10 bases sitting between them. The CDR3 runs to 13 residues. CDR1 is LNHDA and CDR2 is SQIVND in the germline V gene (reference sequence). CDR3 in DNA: TGTGCCAGTAGTTCCAGGACAGATTCACCCCTCCACTTT. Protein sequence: CASSSRTDSPLHF.

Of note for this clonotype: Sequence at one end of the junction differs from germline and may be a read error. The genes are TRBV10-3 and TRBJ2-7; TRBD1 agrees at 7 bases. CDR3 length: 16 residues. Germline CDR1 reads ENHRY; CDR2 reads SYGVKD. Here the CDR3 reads CASSYSAAGGNYEQYF. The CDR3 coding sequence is TGTGCCAGCAGTTACTCGGCGGCAGGGGGAAACTACGAGCAGTACTTC.

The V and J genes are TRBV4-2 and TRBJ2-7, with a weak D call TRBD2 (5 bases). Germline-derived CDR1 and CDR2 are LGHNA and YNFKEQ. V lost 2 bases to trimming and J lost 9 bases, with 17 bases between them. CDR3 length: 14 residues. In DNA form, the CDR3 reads TGTGCCAGCAGCCAACCGGGATCCCAAGGGTGGCAGTACTTC. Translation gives CASSQPGSQGWQYF.

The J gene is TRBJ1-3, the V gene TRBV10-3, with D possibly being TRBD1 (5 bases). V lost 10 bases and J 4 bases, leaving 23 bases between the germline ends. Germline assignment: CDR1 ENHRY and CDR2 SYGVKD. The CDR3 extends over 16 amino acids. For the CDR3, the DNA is TGTGCCACCCGTGCAGCGGGGGGATTCTCCGGAAACACCATATATTTT. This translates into CATRAAGGFSGNTIYF.

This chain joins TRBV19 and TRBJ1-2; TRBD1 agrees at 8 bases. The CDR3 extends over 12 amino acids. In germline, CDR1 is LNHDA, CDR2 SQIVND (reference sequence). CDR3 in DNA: TGTGCTACGAGTCCCCGGGACAGGGGCTACACCTTC. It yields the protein CATSPRDRGYTF.

In DNA, the CDR3 is TGTGCCAGCAGCCAAGAGCGGCGTCCCCAAGAGACCCAGTACTTC. This gives the protein CASSQERRPQETQYF. This rearrangement joins TRBV14 to TRBJ2-5; D remains unclear. The V gene lost 0 bases and the J gene lost 1 base, with 9 bases spanning the gap. The CDR3 contains 15 residues. Germline loops: CDR1 SGHDN, CDR2 FVKESK.

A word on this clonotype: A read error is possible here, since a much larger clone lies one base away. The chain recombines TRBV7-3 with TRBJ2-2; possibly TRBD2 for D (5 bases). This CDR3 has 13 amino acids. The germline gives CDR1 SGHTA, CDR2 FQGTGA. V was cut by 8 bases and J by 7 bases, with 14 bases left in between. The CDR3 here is CASGLRTGGELFF. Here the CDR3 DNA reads TGTGCCAGCGGCCTGCGGACTGGCGGGGAGCTGTTTTTT.

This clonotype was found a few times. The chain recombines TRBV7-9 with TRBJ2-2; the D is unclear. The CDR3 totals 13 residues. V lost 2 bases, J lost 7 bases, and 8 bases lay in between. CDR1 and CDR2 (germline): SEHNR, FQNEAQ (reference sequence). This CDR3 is CASSLFYGGELFF. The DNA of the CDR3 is TGTGCCAGCAGCTTATTCTACGGCGGGGAGCTGTTTTTT.

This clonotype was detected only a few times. CDR3 in DNA: TGTGCCAGCAGCTTAGTGGATGTCGACTTCAATGAGCAGTTCTTC. The encoded protein is CASSLVDVDFNEQFF. V gene TRBV7-6 combines with J gene TRBJ2-1; no definite D call. Trimming cost V 1 base and J 6 bases, with 13 bases left between them. Germline V gene data show CDR1 as SGHVS and CDR2 as FNYEAQ. This CDR3 contains 15 residues.

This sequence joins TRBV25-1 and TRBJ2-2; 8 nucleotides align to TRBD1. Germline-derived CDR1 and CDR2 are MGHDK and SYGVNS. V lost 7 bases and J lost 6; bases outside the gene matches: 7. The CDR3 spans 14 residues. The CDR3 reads CASIRTGRSGELFF. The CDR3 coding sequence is TGTGCCAGCATACGGACAGGGAGGTCCGGGGAGCTGTTTTTT. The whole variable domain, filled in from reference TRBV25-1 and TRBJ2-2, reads EADIYQTPRYLVIGTGKKITLECSQTMGHDKMYWYQQDPGMELHLIHYSYGVNSTEKGDLSSESTVSRIRTEHFPLTLESARPSHTSQYLCASIRTGRSGELFFGEGSRLTVL.

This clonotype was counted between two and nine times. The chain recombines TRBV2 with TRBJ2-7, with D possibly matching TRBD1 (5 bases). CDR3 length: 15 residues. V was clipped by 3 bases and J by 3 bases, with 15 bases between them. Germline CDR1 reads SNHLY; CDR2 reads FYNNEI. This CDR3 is CASSEVRGQSYEQYF. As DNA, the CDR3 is TGTGCCAGCAGTGAGGTCAGAGGACAAAGCTACGAGCAGTACTTC.

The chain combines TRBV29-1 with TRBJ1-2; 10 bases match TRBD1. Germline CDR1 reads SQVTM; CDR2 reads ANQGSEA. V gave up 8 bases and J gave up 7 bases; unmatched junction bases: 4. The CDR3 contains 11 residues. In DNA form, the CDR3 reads TGCAGCAAGGGACAGGGGTTTGGCTACACCTTC. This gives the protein CSKGQGFGYTF.

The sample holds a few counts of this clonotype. This CDR3 reads CAWSTGGNSPLHF. CDR3 nucleotides: TGTGCCTGGTCCACAGGGGGCAATTCACCCCTCCACTTT. The rearrangement links TRBV2 to TRBJ1-6; TRBD1 aligns across 9 bases. The CDR3 has 13 residues. The J segment lost 7 bases and the V segment lost 11 bases, leaving 6 bases of the junction unmatched. Germline V gives CDR1 SNHLY, CDR2 FYNNEI. The variable domain in full, completed from reference TRBV2 and TRBJ1-6, reads EPEVTQTPSHQVTQMGQEVILRCVPISNHLYFYWYRQILGQKVEFLVSFYNNEISEKSEIFDDQFSVERPDGSNFTLKIRSTKLEDSAMYFCAWSTGGNSPLHFGNGTRLTVT.

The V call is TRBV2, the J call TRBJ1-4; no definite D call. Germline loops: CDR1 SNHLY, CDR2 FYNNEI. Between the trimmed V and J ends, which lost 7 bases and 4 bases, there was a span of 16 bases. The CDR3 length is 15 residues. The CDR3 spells CASIYSRDYNEKLFF. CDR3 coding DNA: TGTGCCAGCATTTATTCGCGGGATTATAATGAAAAACTGTTTTTT.

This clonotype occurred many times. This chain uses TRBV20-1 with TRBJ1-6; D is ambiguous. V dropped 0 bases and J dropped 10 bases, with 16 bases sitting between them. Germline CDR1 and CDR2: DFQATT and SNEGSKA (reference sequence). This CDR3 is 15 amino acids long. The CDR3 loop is CSARDLGLSRSPLHF. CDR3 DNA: TGCAGTGCTAGAGATTTGGGCCTTAGCCGGTCACCCCTCCACTTT.

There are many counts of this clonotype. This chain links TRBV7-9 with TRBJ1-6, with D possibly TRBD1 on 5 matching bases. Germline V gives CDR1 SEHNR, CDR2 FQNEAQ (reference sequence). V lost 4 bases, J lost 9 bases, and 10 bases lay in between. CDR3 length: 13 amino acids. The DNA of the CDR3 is TGTGCCAGCAGCTCAGGGTCCTCTTCACCCCTCCACTTT. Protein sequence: CASSSGSSSPLHF.

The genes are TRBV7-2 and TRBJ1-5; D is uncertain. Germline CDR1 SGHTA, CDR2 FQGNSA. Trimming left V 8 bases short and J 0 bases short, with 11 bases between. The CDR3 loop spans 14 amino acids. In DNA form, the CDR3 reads TGTGCCAGCGGGTACCCCGATAGCAATCAGCCCCAGCATTTT. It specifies CASGYPDSNQPQHF.

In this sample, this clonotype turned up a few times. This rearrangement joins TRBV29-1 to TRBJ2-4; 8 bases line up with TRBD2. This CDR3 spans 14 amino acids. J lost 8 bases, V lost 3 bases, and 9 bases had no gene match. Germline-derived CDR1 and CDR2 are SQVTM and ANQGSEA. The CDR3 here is CSVDYGAGADIQYF. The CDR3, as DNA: TGCAGCGTTGACTACGGAGCGGGAGCTGACATTCAGTACTTC.

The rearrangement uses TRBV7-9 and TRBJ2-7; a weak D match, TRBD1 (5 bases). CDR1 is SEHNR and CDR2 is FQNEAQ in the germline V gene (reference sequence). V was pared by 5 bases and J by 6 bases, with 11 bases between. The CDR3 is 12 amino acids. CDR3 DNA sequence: TGTGCCAGCAGCCAAGTTAGGGGCGAGCAGTACTTC. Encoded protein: CASSQVRGEQYF.

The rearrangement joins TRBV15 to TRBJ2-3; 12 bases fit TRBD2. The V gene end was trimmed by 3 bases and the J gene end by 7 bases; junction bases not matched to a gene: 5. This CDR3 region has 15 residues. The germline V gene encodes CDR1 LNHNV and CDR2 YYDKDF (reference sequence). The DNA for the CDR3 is TGTGCCACCAGCAGCCTAGCGGGAGGGCCGAATACGCAGTATTTT. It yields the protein CATSSLAGGPNTQYF.

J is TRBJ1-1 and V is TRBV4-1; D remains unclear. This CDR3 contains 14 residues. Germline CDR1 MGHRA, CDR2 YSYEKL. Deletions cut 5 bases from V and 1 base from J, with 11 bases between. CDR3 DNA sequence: TGCGCCAGCAGCACCCAGGCGTCGAACACTGAAGCTTTCTTT. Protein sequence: CASSTQASNTEAFF.